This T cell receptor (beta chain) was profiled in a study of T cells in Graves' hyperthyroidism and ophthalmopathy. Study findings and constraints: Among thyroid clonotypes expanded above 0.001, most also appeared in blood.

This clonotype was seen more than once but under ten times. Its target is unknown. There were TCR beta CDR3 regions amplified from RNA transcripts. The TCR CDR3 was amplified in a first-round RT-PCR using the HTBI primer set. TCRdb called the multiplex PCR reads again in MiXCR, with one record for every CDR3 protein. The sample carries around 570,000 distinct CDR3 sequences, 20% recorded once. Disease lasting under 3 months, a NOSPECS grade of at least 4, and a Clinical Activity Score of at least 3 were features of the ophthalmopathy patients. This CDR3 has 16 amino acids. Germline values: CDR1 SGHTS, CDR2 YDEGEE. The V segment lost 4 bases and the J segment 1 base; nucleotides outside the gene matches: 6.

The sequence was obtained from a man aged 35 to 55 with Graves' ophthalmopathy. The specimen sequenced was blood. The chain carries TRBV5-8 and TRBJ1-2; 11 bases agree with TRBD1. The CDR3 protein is CASSPGTGGFNYGYTF. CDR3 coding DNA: TGTGCCAGCAGCCCCGGGACAGGGGGGTTTAACTATGGCTACACCTTC.